The rows below give T cell receptor beta chains drawn from one sample of a study of T cell responses to AZD1222 COVID-19 vaccine. TCRdb's table, derived via immunoSEQ multiplex PCR, lists solely in-frame clones and lacks some. The data contain around 140,000 clones, roughly 90% of them seen just once; the ten biggest clones take up roughly 1.5%. Sequenced material: peripheral blood, taken 28 days after the second AZD1222 dose. The receptors were gathered from an adult who received the AZD1222 COVID-19 vaccine. Both conserved end residues are part of each CDR3.

v_gene	CDR3aa
TRBV18	CASSPVGGTNEKLFF
TRBV7-9	CASSMGDSQPQHF
TRBV6-5	CASSVSGSSYNEQFF
TRBV2	CASSETGQGGNIQYF
TRBV7-2	CATTNPGAGNTIYF
TRBV3-1/TRBV3-2	CASSTVTGPGGYTF
TRBV30	CAWSRRDEQYF
TRBV3-1/TRBV3-2	CASSLQPGGSYNEQFF
TRBV28	CASRPPNTGELFF
TRBV7-6	CASSQRGGKQYF
TRBV6-2/TRBV6-3	CASSFSGSNGQPQHF
TRBV7-9	CASSPATSGRPYEQYF
TRBV12-3/TRBV12-4	CASKENLNTQYF
TRBV19	CASRRDRITEAFF
TRBV29-1	CSVELALAAEQYF
TRBV28	CASSSGHSNQPQHF
TRBV5-1	CASSHNLGTGNTEAFF
TRBV12-3/TRBV12-4	CASSDTRGSEAFF
TRBV4-2	CASSQEESAGGTNEQFF
TRBV27	CASSPLAVAKNIQYF
TRBV27	CASSLLGPGLSYGYTF
TRBV4-3	CASSPNSLGSNEQFF
TRBV6-1	CASSTRLAGAREQYF
TRBV29-1	CSVANNSRYEQYF
TRBV12-5	CASGFDGGGQGLVETQYF
TRBV27	CASSFGAIAKNIQYF
TRBV7-6	CASSLRQGADTQYF
TRBV29-1	CSVDVLAGVSYEQYF
TRBV24-1	CATRPLGGGYEQYF
TRBV7-3	CASSSPSEGGRGADTQYF
TRBV4-1	CASSPPSGGAFF
TRBV20-1	CSASGGGGDENIQYF
TRBV7-2	CASSPPGTSGSEQYF
TRBV6-5	CASSYSLTGGPGEQFF
TRBV27	CASSLSWVQPQHF
TRBV19	CASSTVSSTNKKLFF
TRBV4-2	CASSQDLGDTEAFF
TRBV4-1	CASSPSQGPNSPLHF
TRBV7-9	CASSPERPGQGLWGGYTF
TRBV30	CAWSVLSREQFF
TRBV2	CASSEQITNYGYTF
TRBV6-5	CASLGTGGAFF
TRBV19	CASSLLDRDGEKLFF
TRBV25-1	CASSHAQGFENTIYF
TRBV12-3/TRBV12-4	CASSWASNQPQHF
TRBV24-1	CATSDRGELETQYF
TRBV30	CAWSVNYGYTF
TRBV28	CASSKTQREAFF
TRBV9	CATPHFSGSPPYEQYF
TRBV25-1	CASSESPGAQGGELFF
TRBV27	CASSLYQGNQPQHF